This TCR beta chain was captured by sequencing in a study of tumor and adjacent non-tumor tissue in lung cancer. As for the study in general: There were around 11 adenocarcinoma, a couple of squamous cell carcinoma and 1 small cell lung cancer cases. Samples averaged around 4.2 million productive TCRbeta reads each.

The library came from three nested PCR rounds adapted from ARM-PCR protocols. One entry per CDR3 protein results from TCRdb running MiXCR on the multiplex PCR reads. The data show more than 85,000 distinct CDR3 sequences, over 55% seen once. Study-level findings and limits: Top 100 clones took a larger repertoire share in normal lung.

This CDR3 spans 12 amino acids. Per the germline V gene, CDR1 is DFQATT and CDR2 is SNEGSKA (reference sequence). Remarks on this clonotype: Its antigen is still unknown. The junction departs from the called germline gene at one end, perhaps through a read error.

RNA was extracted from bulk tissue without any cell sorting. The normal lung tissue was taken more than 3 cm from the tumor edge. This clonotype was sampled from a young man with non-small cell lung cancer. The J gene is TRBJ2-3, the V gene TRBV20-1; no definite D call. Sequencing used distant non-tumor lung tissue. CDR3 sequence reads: CSARGREHTQYF. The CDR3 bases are TGCAGTGCTAGGGGAAGAGAGCATACACAGTATTTT.